The 9 T cell receptor beta chains below all came from one sample that was sequenced in a study of early T cells in non-severe SARS-CoV-2 infection. TCRdb used MiXCR to reprocess the 5' RACE reads, holding one entry per CDR3 protein. Of over 85,000 distinct CDR3 sequences listed, approximately 16% are singletons. The source material was whole blood. These receptors all come from an adult who was a healthcare worker with PCR-confirmed SARS-CoV-2 infection or an uninfected control (not recorded which).

Ten or more counts support this clonotype. The chain couples TRBV4-3 to TRBJ2-3; 7 nucleotides match TRBD2. V dropped 2 bases and J dropped 1; count of bases not matched to a gene: 6. CDR1 and CDR2 (germline): LGHNA, YSLEER. The CDR3 has 16 amino acids. The CDR3 is CASSQNPSGRTDTQYF. As DNA, the CDR3 is TGCGCCAGCAGCCAAAACCCTAGCGGACGCACAGATACGCAGTATTTT.

This clonotype was counted between two and nine times. CDR3 nucleotides: TGTGCCAGCCGGCCCTCAGGGTTGGGAGAGACCCAGTACTTC. It specifies CASRPSGLGETQYF. V and J are TRBV7-2 and TRBJ2-5; D might be TRBD1 (5 bases). CDR3 length: 14 residues. Looked up from germline, CDR1 is SGHTA and CDR2 is FQGNSA. Trimming pared 8 bases from V and 4 bases from J, leaving 17 bases between.

In its sample, this clonotype was seen a few times. V usage is TRBV7-9 and J usage is TRBJ1-5; the D gene is possibly TRBD1 (6 bases). This CDR3 is built from 15 residues. The germline V gene encodes CDR1 SEHNR and CDR2 FQNEAQ (reference sequence). V shed 0 bases and J shed 2 bases, with 8 bases lying between them. CDR3 DNA sequence: TGTGCCAGCAGCTTAGCACAGGGTGGCAATCAGCCCCAGCATTTT. This translates into CASSLAQGGNQPQHF.

The chain has TRBV7-9 and TRBJ2-3, with 7 bases matching TRBD2. Germline CDR1 is SEHNR and CDR2 is FQNEAQ (reference sequence). V was clipped by 8 bases and J by 4 bases; unmatched bases: 3. This CDR3 is built from 12 residues. CDR3 sequence: CASQGLADTQYF. In DNA, the CDR3 is TGTGCCAGCCAAGGACTAGCAGATACGCAGTATTTT.

V and J are TRBV29-1 and TRBJ2-1; 14 bases agree with TRBD2. Germline V gene sequence: CDR1 SQVTM, CDR2 ANQGSEA. J was trimmed by 1 base and V by 8 bases; bases with no gene match: 4. This CDR3 is 15 amino acids long. CDR3: CSTGLAGGSYNEQFF. CDR3 DNA sequence: TGCAGCACCGGACTAGCGGGAGGATCCTACAATGAGCAGTTCTTC.

The V and J genes are TRBV19 and TRBJ2-5, with TRBD1 as a possible D gene (6 bases). The length of the CDR3 is 14 residues. The V gene lost 11 bases and the J gene lost 6 bases, with 22 bases spanning the gap. Per germline, CDR1 LNHDA and CDR2 SQIVND (reference sequence). The CDR3 is CAVSEGVMRKTQYF. CDR3 in DNA: TGTGCCGTCTCCGAGGGGGTTATGAGGAAGACCCAGTACTTC.

This clonotype appeared a few times. The gene calls are TRBV5-1 and TRBJ2-7; the match to TRBD1 covers 8 bases. The length of the CDR3 is 17 residues. V lost 1 base, J lost 0 bases, and 9 bases stayed unmatched. Germline CDR1 reads SGHRS; CDR2 reads YFSETQ. The CDR3 bases are TGCGCCAGCAGCTTGAATATAGGGGACAGGAGCTCCTACGAGCAGTACTTC. Amino acids: CASSLNIGDRSSYEQYF.

The chain joins TRBV7-2 to TRBJ2-1, with 10 bases identical to TRBD2. With 5 bases clipped from V and 7 bases from J, the junction kept 14 bases outside the gene matches. The germline V gene has CDR1 SGHTA and CDR2 FQGNSA. This CDR3 contains 17 residues. In DNA, the CDR3 is TGTGCCAGCAGCGAGGAAGGTAGCGGGAGGTTAGTGAATGAGCAGTTCTTC. This codes for CASSEEGSGRLVNEQFF.

The chain has TRBV6-2 or TRBV6-3 and TRBJ1-5, with D perhaps TRBD1 (5 bases). Germline V gene lookup returns CDR1 MNHEY and CDR2 SVGEGT. The CDR3 sequence is 11 residues long. The V end lost 4 bases, the J end lost 15 bases, and 13 bases lay between the germline ends. CDR3 in amino acids: CASSFRQKRHF. CDR3 nucleotide sequence: TGTGCCAGCAGTTTTCGACAGAAGAGGCATTTT.